The 8 T cell receptor beta chains below all came from one sample that was sequenced in a study of cytomegalovirus exposure and HLA in healthy donors. Use of 60 Vbeta and 13 Jbeta primers characterized the PCR. Produced via immunoSEQ multiplex PCR; TCRdb's table is partial and in-frame only. The sample table sets out 130,000 or so clones. Sequencing was carried out using PBMCs. These receptor sequences come from a woman aged 60-70 years in good health and CMV-seronegative.

This chain joins TRBV19 and TRBJ1-5; D is ambiguous. Looked up from germline, CDR1 is LNHDA and CDR2 is SQIVND (reference sequence). This CDR3 comprises 12 residues. Trimming pared 7 bases from V and 7 bases from J, leaving 11 bases between. CDR3: CASTRGRQPQHF. CDR3 sequence (DNA): TGTGCCAGTACCCGCGGTAGACAGCCCCAGCATTTT.

The chain recombines TRBV5-6 with TRBJ2-7, with D tentatively TRBD1 (5 bases). The length of the CDR3 is 15 residues. Germline V lookup: CDR1 SGHDT, CDR2 YYEEEE. V was cut by 4 bases and J by 0 bases, with 14 bases left in between. CDR3 in DNA: TGTGCCAGCAGCCCGGTTCCAGGGCCCTCCTACGAGCAGTACTTC. Its protein is CASSPVPGPSYEQYF.

V is TRBV10-3 and J is TRBJ2-7; TRBD1 agrees at 7 bases. Trimming cost V 7 bases and J 2 bases; bases outside gene matches: 11. Germline lookup yields CDR1 ENHRY and CDR2 SYGVKD. This CDR3 has 15 residues. Written as DNA, the CDR3 is TGTGCCATCAAGGGGACAGACAATCGACCCTACGAGCAGTACTTC. Translating it yields CAIKGTDNRPYEQYF.

V gene TRBV6-6 combines with J gene TRBJ1-1; D possibly corresponds to TRBD1 (5 bases). The CDR3 is made up of 15 amino acids. Deletions cut 0 bases from V and 2 bases from J, with 10 bases between. Germline lookup yields CDR1 MNHNY and CDR2 SVGAGI (reference sequence). The CDR3 spells CASSYSIQANTEAFF. The CDR3 region has the DNA TGTGCCAGCAGTTACTCGATACAGGCTAACACTGAAGCTTTCTTT.

This sequence joins TRBV7-8 and TRBJ2-7; 9 nucleotides agree with TRBD2. The CDR3 is made up of 15 amino acids. CDR1 and CDR2 from the germline V gene are SGHVS and FQNEAQ. The J segment lost 0 bases and the V segment lost 0 bases, leaving 0 bases of the junction unmatched. The CDR3, as DNA: TGTGCCAGCAGCTTAGCACTAGCGGGCTCCTACGAGCAGTACTTC. This sequence encodes CASSLALAGSYEQYF.

The V and J genes are TRBV5-4 and TRBJ2-7; 7 positions match TRBD1. The junction had 14 bases not matched to a gene; V was cut back by 2 bases and J by 0 bases. Germline assignment: CDR1 SGHNT and CDR2 YYREEE (reference sequence). The CDR3 is 18 amino acids. The CDR3 loop is CASSLSIVSTGSSYEQYF. CDR3 DNA: TGTGCCAGCAGCTTATCAATCGTGTCGACAGGGAGCTCCTACGAGCAGTACTTC.

This sequence joins TRBV5-6 and TRBJ2-7; 8 bases fit TRBD1. With V trimmed by 2 bases and J by 3 bases, 7 bases remained unmatched. CDR1 is SGHDT, CDR2 YYEEEE, per germline. The CDR3 contains 15 residues. In DNA form, the CDR3 reads TGTGCCAGCAGCTTAAATCAGGGGGCCCGCTACGAGCAGTACTTC. It translates to CASSLNQGARYEQYF.

V is TRBV5-1 and J is TRBJ2-2, with TRBD1 as a possible D gene (5 bases). The CDR3 consists of 17 residues. Germline values: CDR1 SGHRS, CDR2 YFSETQ. With 0 bases removed from V and 0 bases from J, the gap between germline ends came to 12 bases. The CDR3 sequence: CASSLVQDTSNTGELFF. Written as DNA, the CDR3 is TGCGCCAGCAGCTTGGTACAGGACACTTCGAACACCGGGGAGCTGTTTTTT.